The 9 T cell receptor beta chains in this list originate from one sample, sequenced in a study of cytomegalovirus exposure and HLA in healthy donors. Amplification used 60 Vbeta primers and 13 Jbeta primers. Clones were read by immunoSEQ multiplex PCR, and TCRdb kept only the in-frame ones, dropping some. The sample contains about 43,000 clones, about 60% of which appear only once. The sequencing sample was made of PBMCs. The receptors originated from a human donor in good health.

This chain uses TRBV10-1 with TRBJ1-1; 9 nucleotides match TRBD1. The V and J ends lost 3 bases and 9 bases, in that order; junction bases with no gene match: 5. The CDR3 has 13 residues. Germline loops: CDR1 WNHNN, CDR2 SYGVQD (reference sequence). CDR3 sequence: CASSEGGTGKAFF. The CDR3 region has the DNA TGCGCCAGCAGTGAAGGGGGGACAGGGAAAGCTTTCTTT.

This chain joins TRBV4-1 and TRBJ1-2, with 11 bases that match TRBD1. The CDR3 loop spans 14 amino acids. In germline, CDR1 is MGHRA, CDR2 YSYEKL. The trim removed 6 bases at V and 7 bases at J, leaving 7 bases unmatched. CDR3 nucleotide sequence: TGCGCCAGCAGGTCCGCAGGGACAGGGGGTGGCTACACCTTC. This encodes CASRSAGTGGGYTF.

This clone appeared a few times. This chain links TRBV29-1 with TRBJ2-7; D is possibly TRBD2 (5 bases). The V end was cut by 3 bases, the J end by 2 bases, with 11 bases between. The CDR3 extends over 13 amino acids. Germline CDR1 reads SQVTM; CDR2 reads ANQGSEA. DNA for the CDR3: TGCAGCGTTGATGGCCCGGGAACCTACGAGCAGTACTTC. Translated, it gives CSVDGPGTYEQYF.

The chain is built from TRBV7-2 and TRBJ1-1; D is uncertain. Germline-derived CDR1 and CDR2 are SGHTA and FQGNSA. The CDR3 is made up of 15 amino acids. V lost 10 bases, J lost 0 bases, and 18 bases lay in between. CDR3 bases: TGTGCCACCCGGTGGAGTGTGCTCTTGAACACTGAAGCTTTCTTT. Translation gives CATRWSVLLNTEAFF. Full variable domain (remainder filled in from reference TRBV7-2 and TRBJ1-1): GAGVSQSPSNKVTEKGKDVELRCDPISGHTALYWYRQSLGQGLEFLIYFQGNSAPDKSGLPSDRFSAERTGGSVSTLTIQRTQQEDSAVYLCATRWSVLLNTEAFFGQGTRLTVV.

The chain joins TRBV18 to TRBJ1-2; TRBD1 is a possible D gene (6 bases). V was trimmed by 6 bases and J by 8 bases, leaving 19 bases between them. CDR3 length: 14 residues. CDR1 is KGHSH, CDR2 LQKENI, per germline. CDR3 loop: CASSPDWDIGGYTF. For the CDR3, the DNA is TGTGCCAGCTCCCCAGACTGGGACATCGGGGGCTACACCTTC.

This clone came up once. The CDR3 loop reads CASSLNREHNSPLHF. CDR3 coding DNA: TGTGCCAGCAGCTTAAACAGGGAGCATAATTCACCCCTCCACTTT. J is TRBJ1-6 and V is TRBV12-1; the DNA was not compared with TRBD1, the D call given in the table. TRBV12-1 is classified as a pseudogene. The CDR3 runs to 15 residues.

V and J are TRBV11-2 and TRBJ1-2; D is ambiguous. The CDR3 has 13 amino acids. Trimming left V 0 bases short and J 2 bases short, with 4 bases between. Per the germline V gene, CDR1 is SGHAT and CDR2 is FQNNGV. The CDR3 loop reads CASSLDPNYGYTF. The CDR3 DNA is TGTGCCAGCAGCTTAGATCCGAACTATGGCTACACCTTC.

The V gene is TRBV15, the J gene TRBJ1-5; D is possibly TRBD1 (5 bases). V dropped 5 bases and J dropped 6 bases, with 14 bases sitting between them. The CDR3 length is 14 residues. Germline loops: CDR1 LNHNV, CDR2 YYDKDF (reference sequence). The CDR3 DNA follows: TGTGCCACCAGCTCGACGGGGGTTGGTCAGCCCCAGCATTTT. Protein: CATSSTGVGQPQHF.

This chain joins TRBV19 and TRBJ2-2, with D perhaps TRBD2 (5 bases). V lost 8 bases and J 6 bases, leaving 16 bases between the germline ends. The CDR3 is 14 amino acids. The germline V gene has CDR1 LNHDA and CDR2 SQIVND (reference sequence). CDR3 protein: CASLRALRAGELFF. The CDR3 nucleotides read TGTGCCAGTTTGAGGGCCCTCCGGGCCGGGGAGCTGTTTTTT. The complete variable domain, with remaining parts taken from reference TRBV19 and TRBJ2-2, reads DGGITQSPKYLFRKEGQNVTLSCEQNLNHDAMYWYRQDPGQGLRLIYYSQIVNDFQKGDIAEGYSVSREKKESFPLTVTSAQKNPTAFYLCASLRALRAGELFFGEGSRLTVL.